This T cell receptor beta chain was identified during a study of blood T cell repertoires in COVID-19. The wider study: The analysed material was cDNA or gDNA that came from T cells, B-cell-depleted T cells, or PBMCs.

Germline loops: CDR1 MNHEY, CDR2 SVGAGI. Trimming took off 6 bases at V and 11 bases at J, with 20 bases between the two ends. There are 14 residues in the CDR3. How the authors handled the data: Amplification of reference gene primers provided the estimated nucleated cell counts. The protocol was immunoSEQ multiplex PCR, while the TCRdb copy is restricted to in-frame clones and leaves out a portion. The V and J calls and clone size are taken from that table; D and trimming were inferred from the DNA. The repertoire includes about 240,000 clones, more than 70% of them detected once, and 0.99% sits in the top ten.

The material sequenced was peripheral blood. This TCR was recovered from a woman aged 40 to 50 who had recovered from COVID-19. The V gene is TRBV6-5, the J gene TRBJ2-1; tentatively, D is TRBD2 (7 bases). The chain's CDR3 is CASSGGGSSGKQFF. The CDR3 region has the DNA TGTGCCAGCAGCGGGGGCGGGAGCTCGGGGAAGCAGTTCTTC.